The TCR beta chain under discussion was sequenced for a study of naive and memory T cell subsets. Whole-study results and caveats: Naive and memory repertoire findings lacked a ground truth for validation. Each distinct alpha or beta sequence counts as one clonotype.

Concerning this clonotype: The antigen is undetermined.

Two oligonucleotides, mixed equimolar, formed the beta constant-region primer covering TRBC1 and TRBC2. An oligonucleotide with the SP2 primer and a 12-nucleotide UMI was ligated to the cDNA 3' end. Four rounds of PCR amplified the ligated cDNA using nested alpha and beta constant-region primers plus SP2. TCRdb reprocessed the UMI-ligation and nested PCR reads via MiXCR and lists one record per CDR3 protein. The top ten hold about a sixth of the sample, which has over 20,000 distinct CDR3 sequences, approximately 11% seen once. The germline V and J ends were trimmed by 8 bases and 0 bases, with 11 bases remaining between them. This CDR3 comprises 14 residues. Germline lookup yields CDR1 LNHNV and CDR2 YYDKDF (reference sequence).

Sequenced: central memory CD8+ T cells from blood. This chain connects TRBV15 to TRBJ1-3, with D perhaps TRBD1 (6 bases). The receptor was isolated from a human donor in good health. The CDR3: CATGKGDSGNTIYF. The CDR3 nucleotides read TGTGCCACCGGGAAGGGGGACTCTGGAAACACCATATATTTT.